The 23 T cell receptor beta chains below all came from one sample that was sequenced in a study of cytomegalovirus exposure and HLA in healthy donors. Repertoires were generated with immunoSEQ multiplex PCR, while TCRdb's copy carries only in-frame clones and drops some. The table shows approximately 200,000 clones, with roughly 82% occurring only once. The sequenced sample was PBMCs. These receptors all come from a man between 18 and 29 years old in good health and CMV-seropositive.

This clone was seen only once. J is TRBJ1-2 and V is TRBV29-1, with a tentative D call TRBD1 (5 bases). With 4 bases removed from V and 7 bases from J, the gap between germline ends came to 13 bases. Germline V gene sequence: CDR1 SQVTM, CDR2 ANQGSEA. The CDR3 runs to 12 residues. The CDR3 protein is CSVAASGGGYTF. For the CDR3, the DNA is TGCAGCGTTGCGGCGTCGGGGGGTGGCTACACCTTC.

The J gene is TRBJ2-3, the V gene TRBV7-3, with D possibly matching TRBD1 (7 bases). The V end was cut by 5 bases, the J end by 2 bases, with 14 bases between. The CDR3 spans 15 residues. Germline lookup yields CDR1 SGHTA and CDR2 FQGTGA. CDR3 sequence (DNA): TGTGCCAGCAGCCCCAGGGGGGACAACACAGATACGCAGTATTTT. Its protein product is CASSPRGDNTDTQYF.

This clone was observed once. This sequence joins TRBV7-6 and TRBJ2-1, with D maybe TRBD1 (6 bases). In germline, CDR1 is SGHVS, CDR2 FNYEAQ. This CDR3 spans 12 amino acids. Trimming pared 0 bases from V and 10 bases from J, leaving 7 bases between. This chain's CDR3 is CASSLATGEQFF. Here the CDR3 DNA reads TGTGCCAGCAGCTTAGCGACAGGAGAGCAGTTCTTC.

The CDR3 coding sequence is TGTGCCAGCAGCTCCAGAGCGGGAGAGAGGGACAATGAGCAGTTCTTC. It specifies CASSSRAGERDNEQFF. J is TRBJ2-1 and V is TRBV13; 8 bases are a match to TRBD2. The CDR3 consists of 16 residues. Germline CDR1 is PRHDT and CDR2 is FYEKMQ (reference sequence). Trimming took 4 bases from V and 5 from J; bases not matched to a gene: 10.

The rearrangement joins TRBV28 to TRBJ2-7; 7 bases are shared with TRBD2. The trim removed 4 bases at V and 4 bases at J, leaving 10 bases unmatched. The CDR3 spans 15 residues. Per the germline V gene, CDR1 is MDHEN and CDR2 is SYDVKM. The CDR3: CASSYFRGRGYEQYF. The CDR3 DNA reads TGTGCCAGCAGTTACTTTCGCGGGAGAGGGTACGAGCAGTACTTC.

The chain combines TRBV30 with TRBJ2-2; D is uncertain. V was trimmed by 3 bases and J by 7 bases, leaving 9 bases between them. The CDR3 runs 12 residues. The V gene's germline CDR1 is GTSNPN and CDR2 SVGIG (reference sequence). This chain's CDR3 is CAWSRSGGELFF. CDR3 nucleotide sequence: TGTGCCTGGAGCCGTTCCGGCGGGGAGCTGTTTTTT.

The rearrangement joins TRBV29-1 to TRBJ2-5; TRBD1 might be the D (6 bases). Germline CDR1 is SQVTM and CDR2 is ANQGSEA. CDR3 length: 12 amino acids. V was cut by 4 bases and J by 5 bases, with 11 bases left in between. Here the CDR3 reads CSVGAGVETQYF. In DNA form, the CDR3 reads TGCAGCGTTGGGGCAGGGGTCGAGACCCAGTACTTC.

The rearrangement uses TRBV6-1 and TRBJ1-4; D gene uncertain. The CDR3 extends over 15 amino acids. The germline gives CDR1 MNHNS, CDR2 SASEGT. V lost 3 bases to trimming and J lost 7 bases, with 15 bases between them. The CDR3: CASSDPTGSSEKLFF. CDR3 DNA: TGTGCCAGCAGTGACCCAACGGGGTCTAGTGAAAAACTGTTTTTT.

The chain couples TRBV9 to TRBJ2-1; TRBD2 agrees at 7 bases. The length of the CDR3 is 15 residues. Trimming took 3 bases from V and 3 from J; bases not matched to a gene: 6. Germline lookup yields CDR1 SGDLS and CDR2 YYNGEE. CDR3 loop: CASSGASGNYNEQFF. The CDR3 nucleotides are TGTGCCAGCAGCGGGGCTAGCGGAAACTACAATGAGCAGTTCTTC. Together with reference TRBV9 and TRBJ2-1, the CDR3 gives the full variable domain: DSGVTQTPKHLITATGQRVTLRCSPRSGDLSVYWYQQSLDQGLQFLIQYYNGEERAKGNILERFSAQQFPDLHSELNLSSLELGDSALYFCASSGASGNYNEQFFGPGTRLTVL.

The chain is built from TRBV2 and TRBJ2-7; no clear D gene. V lost 4 bases, J lost 0 bases, and 10 bases lay in between. In germline, CDR1 is SNHLY, CDR2 FYNNEI. CDR3 length equals 14 residues. The CDR3 is CASSVGTNSYEQYF. The CDR3, as DNA: TGTGCCAGCAGTGTGGGCACCAACTCCTACGAGCAGTACTTC.

This chain links TRBV19 with TRBJ1-5, with 10 positions matching TRBD1. Germline CDR1 and CDR2: LNHDA and SQIVND (reference sequence). The ends lost 4 bases at V and 5 bases at J; junction bases unmatched: 5. The CDR3 contains 15 residues. The CDR3 DNA follows: TGTGCCAGTAGTACGGGACAGGGGTTTTATCAGCCCCAGCATTTT. Translation gives CASSTGQGFYQPQHF. The entire variable domain, with the rest obtained from reference TRBV19 and TRBJ1-5, is as follows: DGGITQSPKYLFRKEGQNVTLSCEQNLNHDAMYWYRQDPGQGLRLIYYSQIVNDFQKGDIAEGYSVSREKKESFPLTVTSAQKNPTAFYLCASSTGQGFYQPQHFGDGTRLSIL.

In its sample, this clone was seen a few times. The gene calls are TRBV28 and TRBJ1-4; a weak D match, TRBD1 (6 bases). V dropped 1 base and J dropped 7 bases, with 13 bases sitting between them. Germline loops: CDR1 MDHEN, CDR2 SYDVKM. The CDR3 totals 15 residues. CDR3 region: CASSLSGARGEKLFF. The CDR3 DNA reads TGTGCCAGCAGTTTATCAGGGGCCCGGGGTGAAAAACTGTTTTTT. Combining the CDR3 with reference TRBV28 and TRBJ1-4 gives the whole variable domain DVKVTQSSRYLVKRTGEKVFLECVQDMDHENMFWYRQDPGLGLRLIYFSYDVKMKEKGDIPEGYSVSREKKERFSLILESASTNQTSMYLCASSLSGARGEKLFFGSGTQLSVL.

The chain links TRBV5-4 to TRBJ1-1; D might be TRBD1 (5 bases). In germline, CDR1 is SGHNT, CDR2 YYREEE (reference sequence). Trimming stripped 5 bases from V and 3 bases from J, with 17 bases between. CDR3 length: 15 residues. CDR3 residues: CASRWGGAVDTEAFF. CDR3 nucleotides: TGTGCCAGCAGGTGGGGGGGTGCCGTGGACACTGAAGCTTTCTTT.

This clone was picked up a small number of times. The chain uses TRBV19 and TRBJ1-5; TRBD1 aligns across 7 bases. Germline-derived CDR1 and CDR2 are LNHDA and SQIVND (reference sequence). V shed 2 bases, J shed 6 bases, and the junction held 4 bases outside the gene matches. The CDR3 runs to 14 residues. The CDR3 DNA sequence: TGTGCCAGTAGTATAAAGACAGGGAGTCAGCCCCAGCATTTT. The encoded protein is CASSIKTGSQPQHF.

The gene calls are TRBV18 and TRBJ1-2; possible D gene TRBD1, 6 bases. CDR1 and CDR2 (germline): KGHSH, LQKENI. The CDR3 loop spans 15 amino acids. V lost 4 bases, J lost 1 base, and 13 bases lay in between. The CDR3 DNA follows: TGTGCCAGCTCACGCGAGGGGGACGGTAACTATGGCTACACCTTC. Amino acid sequence: CASSREGDGNYGYTF.

The rearrangement links TRBV5-1 to TRBJ2-3; TRBD2 might be the D (6 bases). CDR1 and CDR2 (germline): SGHRS, YFSETQ. This CDR3 is built from 14 residues. The germline V and J ends were trimmed by 4 bases and 2 bases, with 11 bases remaining between them. The CDR3 loop reads CASSAEGLTDTQYF. The CDR3 nucleotides read TGCGCCAGCAGCGCGGAGGGGCTCACAGATACGCAGTATTTT.

This chain connects TRBV7-9 to TRBJ1-2; D gene unclear. The CDR3 extends over 14 amino acids. V lost 4 bases and J lost 8, with 17 bases in between. The germline gives CDR1 SEHNR, CDR2 FQNEAQ (reference sequence). CDR3 coding DNA: TGTGCCAGCAGCTCCCCGGGAGCGGCTATGGGCTACACCTTC. As protein: CASSSPGAAMGYTF.

This clone was seen a single time. The chain couples TRBV6-1 to TRBJ2-1; D unresolved. Germline CDR1 reads MNHNS; CDR2 reads SASEGT. The CDR3 has 17 residues. V was clipped by 1 base and J by 0 bases, with 13 bases between them. In nucleotides, the CDR3 is TGTGCCAGCAGTGAAGATATTGAAGCAGGCTCCTACAATGAGCAGTTCTTC. Its translation is CASSEDIEAGSYNEQFF.

The V gene is TRBV2, the J gene TRBJ1-5; no clear D gene. Germline V lookup: CDR1 SNHLY, CDR2 FYNNEI. The length of the CDR3 is 14 residues. Between the trimmed V and J ends, which lost 5 bases and 6 bases, there was a span of 14 bases. CDR3 coding DNA: TGTGCCAGCAGTTGGTCTGGGGAGGTTCAGCCCCAGCATTTT. This sequence encodes CASSWSGEVQPQHF.

V and J are TRBV5-1 and TRBJ1-1, with D hard to call. This CDR3 contains 16 residues. Germline lookup yields CDR1 SGHRS and CDR2 YFSETQ. V dropped 3 bases and J dropped 2 bases, with 17 bases sitting between them. The CDR3 reads CASSWETTKGNTEAFF. The CDR3 DNA reads as TGCGCCAGCAGCTGGGAGACGACTAAGGGAAACACTGAAGCTTTCTTT.

This chain joins TRBV2 and TRBJ2-3; maybe TRBD1 (6 bases). The CDR3 extends over 13 amino acids. The V end lost 7 bases, the J end lost 3 bases, and 11 bases lay between the germline ends. Germline V gene sequence: CDR1 SNHLY, CDR2 FYNNEI. CDR3 nucleotide sequence: TGTGCCAGCACCAGGGGATGGACAGATACGCAGTATTTT. It is translated as CASTRGWTDTQYF.

The rearrangement uses TRBV7-2 and TRBJ2-3; 10 bases are shared with TRBD2. From germline, CDR1 is SGHTA and CDR2 FQGNSA. J lost 2 bases, V lost 7 bases, and 6 bases had no gene match. CDR3 length: 15 amino acids. The CDR3: CASTQAGGPTDTQYF. The CDR3 nucleotides read TGTGCCAGCACCCAAGCGGGAGGGCCCACAGATACGCAGTATTTT. The full variable domain, with the rest looked up from reference TRBV7-2 and TRBJ2-3, is GAGVSQSPSNKVTEKGKDVELRCDPISGHTALYWYRQSLGQGLEFLIYFQGNSAPDKSGLPSDRFSAERTGGSVSTLTIQRTQQEDSAVYLCASTQAGGPTDTQYFGPGTRLTVL.

This chain links TRBV29-1 with TRBJ2-2; unclear D gene. Per germline, CDR1 SQVTM and CDR2 ANQGSEA. The CDR3 consists of 11 residues. V dropped 4 bases and J dropped 3 bases, with 3 bases sitting between them. CDR3: CSVADTGELFF. As DNA, the CDR3 is TGCAGCGTTGCCGACACCGGGGAGCTGTTTTTT.